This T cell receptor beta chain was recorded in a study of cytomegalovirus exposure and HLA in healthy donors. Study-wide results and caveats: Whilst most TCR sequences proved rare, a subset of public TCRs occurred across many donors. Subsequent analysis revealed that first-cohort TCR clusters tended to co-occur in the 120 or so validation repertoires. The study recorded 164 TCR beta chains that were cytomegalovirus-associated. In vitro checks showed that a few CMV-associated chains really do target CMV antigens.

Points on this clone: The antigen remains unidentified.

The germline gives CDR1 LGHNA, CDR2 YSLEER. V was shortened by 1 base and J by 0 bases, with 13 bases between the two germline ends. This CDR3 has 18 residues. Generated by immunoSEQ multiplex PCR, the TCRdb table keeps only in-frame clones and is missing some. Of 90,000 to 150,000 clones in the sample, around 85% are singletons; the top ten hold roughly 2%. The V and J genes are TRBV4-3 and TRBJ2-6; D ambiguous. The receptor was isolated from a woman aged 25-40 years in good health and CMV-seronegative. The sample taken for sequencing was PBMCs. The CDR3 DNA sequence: TGCGCCAGCAGCCAAGTTCCAGGCCCCAGCTCTGGGGCCAACGTCCTGACTTTC. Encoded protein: CASSQVPGPSSGANVLTF.